This T cell receptor (beta chain) was sequenced in a study of cytomegalovirus exposure and HLA in healthy donors. Germline V gene data show CDR1 as SNHLY and CDR2 as FYNNEI. Trimming left V 7 bases short and J 0 bases short, with 11 bases between. The CDR3 has 14 amino acids. PCR involved 60 Vbeta and 13 Jbeta primers. The method was immunoSEQ multiplex PCR; TCRdb's version includes in-frame clones alone and lacks a portion of them. The sample comprises about 140,000 clones, around 80% of which are singletons, and 6.8% rests with the top ten. The chain couples TRBV2 to TRBJ2-3; D not certain. Sequencing was done on a sample of PBMCs. This TCR derives from a man aged 40-50 years in good health and CMV-seropositive. In DNA form, the CDR3 reads TGTGCCAGCACCGCACAGATAAGCACAGATACGCAGTATTTT. Translating it yields CASTAQISTDTQYF.